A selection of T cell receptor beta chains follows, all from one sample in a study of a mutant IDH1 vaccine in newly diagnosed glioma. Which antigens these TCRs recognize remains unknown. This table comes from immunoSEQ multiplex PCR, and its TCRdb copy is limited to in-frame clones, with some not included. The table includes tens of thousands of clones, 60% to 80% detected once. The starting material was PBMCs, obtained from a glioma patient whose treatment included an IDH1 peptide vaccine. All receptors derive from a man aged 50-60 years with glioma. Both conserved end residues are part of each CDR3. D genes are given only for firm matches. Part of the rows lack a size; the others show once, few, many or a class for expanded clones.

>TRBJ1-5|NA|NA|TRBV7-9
TGTGCCAGCAGCTTAGAGGCTTACAGTCAGCCCCAGCATTTT
CASSLEAYSQPQHF
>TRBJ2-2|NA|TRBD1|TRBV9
TGTGCCAGCAGTTCTGGACAGGGGGAGTCCGGGGAGCTGTTTTTT
CASSSGQGESGELFF
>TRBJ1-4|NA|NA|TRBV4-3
TGCGCCAGCAGCCAGGCCCTTGGGGGCAGTTCGCTGTTTTTT
CASSQALGGSSLFF
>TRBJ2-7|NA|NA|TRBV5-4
TGTGCCAGCAGGAACGGAGGAAGGGACGAGCAGTACTTC
CASRNGGRDEQYF
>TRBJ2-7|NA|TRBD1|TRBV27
TGTGCCAGCAGTTTAGTAAGGGACAGGGGCGACGAGCAGTACTTC
CASSLVRDRGDEQYF
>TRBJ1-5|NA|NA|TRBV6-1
TGTGCCAGCAGTGAAGTCAGTGGGGGGCCCGGGCAGCCCCAGCATTTT
CASSEVSGGPGQPQHF
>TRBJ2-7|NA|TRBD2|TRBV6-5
TGTGCCAGCACCTCTGCGGGAGGGACCTACGAGCAGTACTTC
CASTSAGGTYEQYF
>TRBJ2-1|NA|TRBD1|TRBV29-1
TGCAGCGTCGGACAGGGCAATGAGCAGTTCTTC
CSVGQGNEQFF
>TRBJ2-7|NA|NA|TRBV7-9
TGTGCCAGCAGCTTGACAGACTCCTACGAGCAGTACTTC
CASSLTDSYEQYF
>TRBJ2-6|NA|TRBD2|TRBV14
TGTGCCAGCAGCCACTGGGAGGGGCTCTCTGGGGCCAACGTCCTGACTTTC
CASSHWEGLSGANVLTF
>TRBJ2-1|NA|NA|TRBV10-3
TGTGCCAACCGCGGGGTTGGCTACAATGAGCAGTTCTTC
CANRGVGYNEQFF
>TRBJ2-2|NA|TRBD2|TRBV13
TGTGCCAGCAGCCTAGCGGCCACCGGGGAGCTGTTTTTT
CASSLAATGELFF
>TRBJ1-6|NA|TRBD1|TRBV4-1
TGCGCCAGCAGCCAGACAGGGGGGGATTCACCCCTCCACTTT
CASSQTGGDSPLHF
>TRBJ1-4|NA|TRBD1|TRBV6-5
TGTGCCAGCTCTCGTGGCAGGGGGGGTGAAAAACTGTTTTTT
CASSRGRGGEKLFF
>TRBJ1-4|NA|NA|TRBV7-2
TGTGCCAGCAGCTTCGGGGGGCTGGCTAATGAAAAACTGTTTTTT
CASSFGGLANEKLFF
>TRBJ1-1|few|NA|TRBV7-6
TGTGCCAGCAGCCCGATAGGGGACACTGAAGCTTTCTTT
CASSPIGDTEAFF
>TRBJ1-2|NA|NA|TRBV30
TGTGCCTGGAGTGTAGGCCAGTGGATCGGGGACTATGGCTACACCTTC
CAWSVGQWIGDYGYTF
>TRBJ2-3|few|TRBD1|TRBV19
TGTGCCACCCGCCGGGACAGGGGCACAGATACGCAGTATTTT
CATRRDRGTDTQYF
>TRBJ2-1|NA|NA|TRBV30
TGTGCCTGGACTTCGGTCTACAATGAGCAGTTCTTC
CAWTSVYNEQFF
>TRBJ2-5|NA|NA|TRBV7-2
TGTGCCAGCAGCGCCGGCAACCAAGAGACCCAGTACTTC
CASSAGNQETQYF
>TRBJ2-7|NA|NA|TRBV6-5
TGTGCCAGCACCCGGGGCGAAAACTACGAGCAGTACTTC
CASTRGENYEQYF
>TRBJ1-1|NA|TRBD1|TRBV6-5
TGTGCCAGCAGAAGGGGGCGGGCCACTGAAGCTTTCTTT
CASRRGRATEAFF
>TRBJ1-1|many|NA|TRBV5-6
TGTGCCAGCACCTCCGTGTGGGGGAAGGCTGAAGCTTTCTTT
CASTSVWGKAEAFF
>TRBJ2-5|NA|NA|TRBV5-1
TGCGCCAGCAGCTTGGAGGGAAGATCCCAGTACTTC
CASSLEGRSQYF
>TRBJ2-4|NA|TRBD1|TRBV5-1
TGCGCCAGCAGCCAGGGACAGTTAGCCAAAAACATTCAGTACTTC
CASSQGQLAKNIQYF
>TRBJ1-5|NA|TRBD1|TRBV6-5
TGTGCCAGCAGCACAGGGGGCAAACAGCCCCAGCATTTT
CASSTGGKQPQHF
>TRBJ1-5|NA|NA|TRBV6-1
TGTGCCAGCAGTGACGGGCCCGATGACAATCAGCCCCAGCATTTT
CASSDGPDDNQPQHF
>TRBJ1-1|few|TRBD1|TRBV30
TGTGCCTGGAAAGGAGGGGACAGTATCATGAACACTGAAGCTTTCTTT
CAWKGGDSIMNTEAFF
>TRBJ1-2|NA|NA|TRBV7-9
TGTGCCAGCAGCTTAGGCAGAGAGAACTATGGCTACACCTTC
CASSLGRENYGYTF
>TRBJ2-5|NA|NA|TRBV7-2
TGTGCCAGCAGCTTAGTTTTGTCCGGGACACCGCAAGAGACCCAGTACTTC
CASSLVLSGTPQETQYF
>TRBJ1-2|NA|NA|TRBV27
TGTGCCAGCAGCCGGGACACCTCTAACTATGGCTACACCTTC
CASSRDTSNYGYTF
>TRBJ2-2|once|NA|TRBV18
TGTGCCAGCTCACCAGGGCAGCAAGCCGGGGAGCTGTTTTTT
CASSPGQQAGELFF
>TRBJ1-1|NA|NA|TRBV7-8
TGTGCCAGCAGCTCACGGCGAATCACTCCGGGGGAAGCTTTCTTT
CASSSRRITPGEAFF
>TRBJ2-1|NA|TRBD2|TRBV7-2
TGTGCCAGCAGCCGATATCTAGCGGGGGAGCAGTTCTTC
CASSRYLAGEQFF
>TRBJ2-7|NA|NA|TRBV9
TGTGCCAGCAGCGTAGGCAAAGGGGACTACGAGCAGTACTTC
CASSVGKGDYEQYF
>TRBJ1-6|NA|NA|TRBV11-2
TGTGCCAGCACCCCGAGGGCGTCCTATAATTCACCCCTCCACTTT
CASTPRASYNSPLHF
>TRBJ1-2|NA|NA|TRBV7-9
TGTGCCAGCAGCTTAGCGGGGGAGACAGGCTCGCGCTACACCTTC
CASSLAGETGSRYTF